This TCR beta chain was sequenced for a study of blood T cell repertoires in COVID-19. The method was immunoSEQ multiplex PCR; TCRdb's version includes in-frame clones alone and lacks a portion of them. The sample records more than 450,000 clones, around 90% being singletons. Germline assignment: CDR1 SGHRS and CDR2 YFSETQ. Trimming cost V 4 bases and J 1 base; bases outside gene matches: 8. This CDR3 comprises 16 residues. Sample: PBMCs or T cells enriched from blood (not recorded which). V gene TRBV5-1 combines with J gene TRBJ2-3; TRBD1 matches at 8 bases. The TCR comes from a woman between 18 and 29 years old who had recovered from COVID-19. The CDR3 nucleotides are TGCGCCAGCAGCCCACCCGGACAGGGAGGCACAGATACGCAGTATTTT. Its protein product is CASSPPGQGGTDTQYF.